This T cell receptor (beta chain) is drawn from a study of OX40 agonist ivuxolimab in advanced cancers. Regarding the study as a whole: Specificity for antigen went undetermined in the expanded peripheral T cells.

CDR3 length: 14 amino acids. Looked up from germline, CDR1 is SGHRS and CDR2 is YFSETQ. Trimming took off 0 bases at V and 2 bases at J, with 9 bases between the two ends. Data came from immunoSEQ multiplex PCR; TCRdb stores just in-frame clones and leaves some out. The table lists roughly 86,000 clones, roughly 92% of them singletons. As regards this clone: Its antigen is undetermined.

The TCR sequence derives from an adult with an advanced solid tumor such as melanoma, head and neck, liver or kidney cancer. Specimen: CD4+ or CD8+ T cells sorted from blood, collected in a trial of the OX40 agonist ivuxolimab. The gene calls are TRBV5-1 and TRBJ2-7; D is possibly TRBD1 (5 bases). CDR3 in amino acids: CASSLAAGTYEQYF. CDR3 nucleotide sequence: TGCGCCAGCAGCTTGGCGGCAGGGACCTACGAGCAGTACTTC.